This T cell receptor beta chain was sequenced in a study of a mutant IDH1 vaccine in newly diagnosed glioma. On the study more broadly: Patients got their first vaccination 4-6 weeks after radiotherapy alone, or with temozolomide cycles. Therapy received beforehand was radiotherapy, temozolomide, or both, with most patients given both.

The time point: week 23, last vaccination. Doses comprised 300 ug of mutant IDH1 20-mer peptide each, plus topical imiquimod. In the case of this clone: Its antigen remains unknown.

The CDR3 is made up of 16 amino acids. V was trimmed by 0 bases and J by 3 bases, leaving 12 bases between them. The germline V gene has CDR1 KGHSH and CDR2 LQKENI. Using immunoSEQ multiplex PCR, the repertoire was profiled, and TCRdb retains in-frame clones only, with some absent. This table holds about 56,000 clones, 87% found once. The material sequenced was PBMCs, taken from a glioma patient whose treatment included an IDH1 peptide vaccine. This receptor was identified in a man aged 35-49 years with glioma. This chain uses TRBV18 with TRBJ1-5; D is ambiguous. The CDR3 protein is CASSPPNSQPNQPQHF. CDR3 coding DNA: TGTGCCAGCTCACCACCGAACAGCCAACCCAATCAGCCCCAGCATTTT.